The 25 T cell receptor beta chains below all came from one sample that was sequenced in a study of blood T cell repertoires in COVID-19. Profiling relied on immunoSEQ multiplex PCR, and the TCRdb table lists in-frame clones only, not all of them. This sample has around 460,000 clones, with approximately 90% found just once. Sequenced material: peripheral blood. Receptors originate from a man aged 18-30 years with COVID-19, enrolled during active disease.

This chain connects TRBV6-4 to TRBJ1-1; D not resolved. The V and J ends lost 6 bases and 0 bases respectively, with 14 bases between them. CDR3 length: 15 amino acids. The V gene's germline CDR1 is MRHNA and CDR2 SNTAGT. The CDR3 spells CASSPKEKMNTEAFF. In nucleotides, the CDR3 is TGTGCCAGCAGCCCAAAAGAGAAAATGAACACTGAAGCTTTCTTT.

The chain combines TRBV13 with TRBJ2-3; the match to TRBD2 covers 14 bases. Germline loops: CDR1 PRHDT, CDR2 FYEKMQ (reference sequence). The CDR3 is 16 residues long. With 3 bases clipped from V and 5 bases from J, the junction kept 4 bases outside the gene matches. The CDR3, as DNA: TGTGCCAGCAGCTTCCGGGGACTAGCGGGGGAAGATACGCAGTATTTT. It specifies CASSFRGLAGEDTQYF.

This rearrangement joins TRBV29-1 to TRBJ2-6, with D possibly TRBD2 on 6 matching bases. V was shortened by 3 bases and J by 0 bases, with 12 bases between the two germline ends. Looked up from germline, CDR1 is SQVTM and CDR2 is ANQGSEA. CDR3 size: 16 residues. CDR3 bases: TGCAGCGTTGAGGGGACTTCTAACTCTGGGGCCAACGTCCTGACTTTC. This sequence encodes CSVEGTSNSGANVLTF.

The chain recombines TRBV11-2 with TRBJ1-6; 8 nucleotides agree with TRBD1. CDR3 length equals 14 residues. Germline CDR1 SGHAT, CDR2 FQNNGV. With 1 base clipped from V and 9 bases from J, the junction kept 2 bases outside the gene matches. The CDR3 DNA reads TGTGCCAGCAGCTTAGGGACAGGGTTTTCACCCCTCCACTTT. It encodes CASSLGTGFSPLHF.

Only one count was recorded for this clone. This chain links TRBV19 with TRBJ1-2; D may be TRBD1 (5 bases). This CDR3 contains 17 residues. Germline values: CDR1 LNHDA, CDR2 SQIVND (reference sequence). The germline V and J ends were trimmed by 1 base and 3 bases, with 18 bases remaining between them. In DNA form, the CDR3 reads TGTGCCAGTAGTATAGGGTTAGGGGACTCTTCGGACTATGGCTACACCTTC. Protein: CASSIGLGDSSDYGYTF.

The V and J genes are TRBV19 and TRBJ2-7, with TRBD1 matching over 10 bases. This CDR3 spans 14 amino acids. The germline V gene has CDR1 LNHDA and CDR2 SQIVND (reference sequence). Trimming took 6 bases from V and 4 from J; bases not matched to a gene: 6. CDR3 sequence reads: CASRPVGQGYEQYF. As DNA, the CDR3 is TGTGCCAGTAGGCCTGTGGGACAGGGGTACGAGCAGTACTTC.

To note about this clone: The same CDR3 is also encoded by other DNA sequences in this sample. This rearrangement joins TRBV5-1 to TRBJ1-1; 7 nucleotides agree with TRBD1. From germline, CDR1 is SGHRS and CDR2 YFSETQ. The CDR3 covers 14 residues. J lost 0 bases, V lost 4 bases, and 3 bases had no gene match. The CDR3 is CASSPGTVNTEAFF. The CDR3 DNA follows: TGCGCCAGCAGCCCTGGGACAGTGAACACTGAAGCTTTCTTT.

V and J are TRBV6-5 and TRBJ2-2; 10 bases fit TRBD1. CDR1 is MNHEY, CDR2 SVGAGI, per germline. The CDR3 is 15 amino acids. J gave up 4 bases and V 8 bases, and 7 bases lay outside the gene matches. The CDR3 DNA is TGTGCCAGCGGCTTGACAGGGGGCGTCACCGGGGAGCTGTTTTTT. Translated, it gives CASGLTGGVTGELFF.

This clone was recorded a few times. The DNA of the CDR3 is TGCGCCAGCAGCCCCGGGACAGTCTACGAGCAGTACTTC. Protein product: CASSPGTVYEQYF. The V and J genes are TRBV5-1 and TRBJ2-7, with TRBD1 matching over 7 bases. Trimming removed 4 bases from V and 3 bases from J; junction bases left unmatched: 4. This CDR3 is built from 13 residues. Germline V lookup: CDR1 SGHRS, CDR2 YFSETQ.

This clone showed up just once. The chain joins TRBV20-1 to TRBJ2-5; weak D call: TRBD1 (7 bases). Germline V gene lookup returns CDR1 DFQATT and CDR2 SNEGSKA (reference sequence). This CDR3 comprises 14 residues. Trimming stripped 3 bases from V and 5 bases from J, with 16 bases between. The CDR3, as DNA: TGCAGTGCTAGTCGGTGGAGGGGGCCGGAGACCCAGTACTTC. Its protein is CSASRWRGPETQYF.

The genes are TRBV12-3 or TRBV12-4 and TRBJ2-7; TRBD1 matches at 7 bases. V lost 5 bases, J lost 6 bases, and 4 bases stayed unmatched. The CDR3 is made up of 12 amino acids. CDR3 DNA: TGTGCCAGCAGTGCCCACAGGGGCGAGCAGTACTTC. It yields the protein CASSAHRGEQYF.

The chain is built from TRBV7-9 and TRBJ2-1; TRBD2 agrees at 14 bases. CDR1 SEHNR and CDR2 FQNEAQ come from the germline V gene (reference sequence). CDR3 size: 13 residues. V was clipped by 5 bases and J by 9 bases; unmatched bases: 0. CDR3 nucleotides: TGTGCCAGCAGCGGGACTAGCGGGGGTGAGCAGTTCTTC. Its translation is CASSGTSGGEQFF.

With regard to this clone: The same CDR3 is also encoded by other DNA sequences in this sample. The chain has TRBV18 and TRBJ1-4, with D uncertain. Germline CDR1 reads KGHSH; CDR2 reads LQKENI. V lost 3 bases and J lost 0, with 2 bases in between. The CDR3 contains 13 residues. The CDR3 coding sequence is TGTGCCAGCTCACCCGCAACTAATGAAAAACTGTTTTTT. It specifies CASSPATNEKLFF.

The chain combines TRBV6-5 with TRBJ2-1, with 14 bases fitting TRBD2. The CDR3 loop spans 15 amino acids. Germline CDR1 and CDR2: MNHEY and SVGAGI. V lost 0 bases and J lost 10; bases outside the gene matches: 2. The DNA of the CDR3 is TGTGCCAGCAGTTACTCGACTAGCGGGGGGGACGAGCAGTTCTTC. Translated: CASSYSTSGGDEQFF.

This chain connects TRBV24-1 to TRBJ2-2; 12 bases line up with TRBD2. J gave up 5 bases and V 4 bases, and 4 bases lay outside the gene matches. The germline V gene has CDR1 KGHDR and CDR2 SFDVKD. The CDR3 loop spans 16 amino acids. CDR3 protein: CATSDPTSGRTGELFF. For the CDR3, the DNA is TGTGCCACCAGTGACCCGACTAGCGGGAGAACCGGGGAGCTGTTTTTT.

V gene TRBV5-4 combines with J gene TRBJ2-1; 7 bases are shared with TRBD2. The length of the CDR3 is 16 residues. Unmatched junction bases numbered 9, after V lost 6 bases and J lost 0 bases. The germline CDR1 and CDR2 sequences are SGHNT and YYREEE (reference sequence). Here the CDR3 reads CASTLAGEFSYNEQFF. CDR3 coding DNA: TGTGCCAGCACCCTTGCGGGAGAGTTCTCCTACAATGAGCAGTTCTTC.

The chain is built from TRBV9 and TRBJ1-4; the D is unclear. The CDR3 loop spans 13 amino acids. Germline CDR1 SGDLS, CDR2 YYNGEE. V gave up 6 bases and J gave up 8 bases, with 14 bases separating them. The DNA for the CDR3 is TGTGCCAGCACCCGTCCACCGGGAGAAAAACTGTTTTTT. It translates to CASTRPPGEKLFF.

V gene TRBV9 combines with J gene TRBJ2-7; TRBD2 aligns across 7 bases. Germline V gene lookup returns CDR1 SGDLS and CDR2 YYNGEE. The CDR3 loop spans 15 amino acids. V lost 4 bases and J lost 0; bases outside the gene matches: 7. CDR3 sequence reads: CASSRYRDYSYEQYF. DNA of the CDR3: TGTGCCAGCAGCAGATACCGGGACTACTCCTACGAGCAGTACTTC.

V is TRBV7-8 and J is TRBJ2-3; the D gene is possibly TRBD1 (5 bases). V lost 5 bases to trimming and J lost 9 bases, with 12 bases between them. The CDR3 has 12 residues. Per germline, CDR1 SGHVS and CDR2 FQNEAQ. CDR3 protein: CASSRPQGTQYF. CDR3 sequence (DNA): TGTGCCAGCAGCCGACCCCAGGGAACGCAGTATTTT.

This chain uses TRBV10-3 with TRBJ1-1, with 7 bases fitting TRBD1. The CDR3 runs 14 residues. The germline V gene encodes CDR1 ENHRY and CDR2 SYGVKD. The ends lost 6 bases at V and 3 bases at J; junction bases unmatched: 7. CDR3 amino acids: CAISPGDRHTEAFF. The CDR3 DNA is TGTGCCATCAGCCCCGGGGACAGACACACTGAAGCTTTCTTT.

The chain uses TRBV4-1 and TRBJ2-3; TRBD2 matches at 9 bases. The CDR3 runs 15 residues. Germline trimming cut 4 bases from V and 1 base from J; bases unmatched to any gene: 3. CDR1 MGHRA and CDR2 YSYEKL come from the germline V gene. The CDR3 is CASSPWTSGTDTQYF. Written as DNA, the CDR3 is TGCGCCAGCAGCCCGTGGACTAGCGGCACAGATACGCAGTATTTT.

The chain uses TRBV11-2 and TRBJ2-5, with 9 positions matching TRBD2. The CDR3 is 17 residues long. Per the germline V gene, CDR1 is SGHAT and CDR2 is FQNNGV. V lost 2 bases, J lost 5 bases, and 12 bases stayed unmatched. DNA of the CDR3: TGTGCCAGCAGCTTACCACTAGCGGGTAAAGCGGTCGAGACCCAGTACTTC. Translation gives CASSLPLAGKAVETQYF.

The chain combines TRBV6-5 with TRBJ1-1; TRBD1 might be the D (6 bases). Trimming took off 5 bases at V and 1 base at J, with 8 bases between the two ends. Germline V gives CDR1 MNHEY, CDR2 SVGAGI. The CDR3 runs to 13 residues. The CDR3 bases are TGTGCCAGCAGTATACAGGGGAACACTGAAGCTTTCTTT. Amino acid sequence: CASSIQGNTEAFF.

The V gene is TRBV11-3, the J gene TRBJ2-3, with D perhaps matching TRBD2 (6 bases). V was shortened by 0 bases and J by 0 bases, with 7 bases between the two germline ends. The CDR3 runs to 15 residues. CDR1 is SGHNT, CDR2 YENEEA, per germline. The CDR3, as DNA: TGTGCCAGCAGCTTAGAGGGGGGAAGCACAGATACGCAGTATTTT. It encodes CASSLEGGSTDTQYF.

This chain connects TRBV24-1 to TRBJ2-1, with D possibly matching TRBD2 (5 bases). The CDR3 spans 16 residues. Germline CDR1 reads KGHDR; CDR2 reads SFDVKD. V was shortened by 4 bases and J by 10 bases, with 22 bases between the two germline ends. This CDR3 is CATSDINDPPGREQFF. CDR3 bases: TGTGCCACCAGTGACATAAACGACCCCCCTGGGAGAGAGCAGTTCTTC.